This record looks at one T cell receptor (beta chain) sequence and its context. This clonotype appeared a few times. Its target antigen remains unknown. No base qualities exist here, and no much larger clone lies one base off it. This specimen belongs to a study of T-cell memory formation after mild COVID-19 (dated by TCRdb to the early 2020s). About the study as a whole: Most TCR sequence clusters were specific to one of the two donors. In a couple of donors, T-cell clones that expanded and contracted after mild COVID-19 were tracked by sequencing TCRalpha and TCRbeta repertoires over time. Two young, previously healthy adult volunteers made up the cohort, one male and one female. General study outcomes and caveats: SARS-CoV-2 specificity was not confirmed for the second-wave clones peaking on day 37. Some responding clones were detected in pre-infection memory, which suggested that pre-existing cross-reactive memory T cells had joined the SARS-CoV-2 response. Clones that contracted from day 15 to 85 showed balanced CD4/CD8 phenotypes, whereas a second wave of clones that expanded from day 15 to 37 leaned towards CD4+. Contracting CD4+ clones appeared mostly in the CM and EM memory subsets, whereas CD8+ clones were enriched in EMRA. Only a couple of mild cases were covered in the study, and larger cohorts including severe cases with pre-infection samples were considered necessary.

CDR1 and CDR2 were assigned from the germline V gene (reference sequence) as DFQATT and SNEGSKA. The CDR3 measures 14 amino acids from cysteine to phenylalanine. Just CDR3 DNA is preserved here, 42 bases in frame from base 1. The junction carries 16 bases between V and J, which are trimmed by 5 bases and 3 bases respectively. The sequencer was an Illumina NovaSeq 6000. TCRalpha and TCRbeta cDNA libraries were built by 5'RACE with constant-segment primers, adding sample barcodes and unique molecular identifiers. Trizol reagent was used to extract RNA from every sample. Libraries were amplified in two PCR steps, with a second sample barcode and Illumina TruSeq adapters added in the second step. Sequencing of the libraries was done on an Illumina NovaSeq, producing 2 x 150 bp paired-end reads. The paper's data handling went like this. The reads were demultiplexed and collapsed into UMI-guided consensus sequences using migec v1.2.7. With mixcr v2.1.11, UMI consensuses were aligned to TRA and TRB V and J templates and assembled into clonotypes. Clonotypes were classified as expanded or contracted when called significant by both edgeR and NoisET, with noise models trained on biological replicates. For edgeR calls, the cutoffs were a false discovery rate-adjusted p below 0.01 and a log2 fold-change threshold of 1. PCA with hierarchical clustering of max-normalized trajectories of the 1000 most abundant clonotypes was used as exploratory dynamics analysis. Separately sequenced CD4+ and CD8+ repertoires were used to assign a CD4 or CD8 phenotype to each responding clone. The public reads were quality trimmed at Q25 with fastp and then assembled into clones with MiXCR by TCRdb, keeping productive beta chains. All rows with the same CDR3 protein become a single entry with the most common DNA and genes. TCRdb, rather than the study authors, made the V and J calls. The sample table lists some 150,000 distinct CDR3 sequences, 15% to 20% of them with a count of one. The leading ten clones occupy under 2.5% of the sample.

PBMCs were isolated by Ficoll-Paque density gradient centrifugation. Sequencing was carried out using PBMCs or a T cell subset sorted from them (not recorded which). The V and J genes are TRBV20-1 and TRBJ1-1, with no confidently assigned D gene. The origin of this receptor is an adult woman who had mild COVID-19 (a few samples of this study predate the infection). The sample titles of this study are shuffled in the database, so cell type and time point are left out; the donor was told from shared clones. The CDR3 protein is CSAHHRAGYTEAFF. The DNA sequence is TGCAGTGCTCATCACCGGGCCGGTTACACTGAAGCTTTCTTT.